A selection of T cell receptor beta chains follows, all from one sample in a study of blood T cell repertoires in COVID-19. Clones were sequenced by immunoSEQ multiplex PCR, and TCRdb holds only the in-frame ones, with some missing. The profile shows approximately 150,000 clones, over 75% of them singletons. What was sequenced was peripheral blood. All receptors derive from a human donor in a cohort sampled during active COVID-19. CDR3s include the opening cysteine and the closing phenylalanine or tryptophan. A D gene is named only where the DNA matches it firmly. Rows may omit the clone size; those that give it use once, few, many or a size class.

cdr3_length: 12; clone_size: NA; d_call: TRBD1; v_call: TRBV29-1; j_call: TRBJ2-7; cdr3_nt: TGCAGCGCAGGACAGGGAGCATACGAGCAGTACTTC; cdr3_aa: CSAGQGAYEQYF
cdr3_length: 15; clone_size: NA; d_call: TRBD1; v_call: TRBV6-6; j_call: TRBJ1-4; cdr3_nt: TGTGCCAGCAGCTCTATCCCGGGACAGTATGAAAAACTGTTTTTT; cdr3_aa: CASSSIPGQYEKLFF
cdr3_length: 13; clone_size: NA; d_call: NA; v_call: TRBV5-1; j_call: TRBJ1-2; cdr3_nt: TGCGCCAGCAGCTCAGAGGGAATGTATGGCTACACCTTC; cdr3_aa: CASSSEGMYGYTF
cdr3_length: 13; clone_size: NA; d_call: TRBD2; v_call: TRBV6-5; j_call: TRBJ2-7; cdr3_nt: TGTGCCAGCAGTTACTCGCGGGGGAACGAGCAGTACTTC; cdr3_aa: CASSYSRGNEQYF
cdr3_length: 14; clone_size: once; d_call: NA; v_call: TRBV3-1/TRBV3-2; j_call: TRBJ1-6; cdr3_nt: TGTGCCAGCAGCCAAGCGCGGGGAAATTCACCCCTCCACTTT; cdr3_aa: CASSQARGNSPLHF
cdr3_length: 15; clone_size: NA; d_call: NA; v_call: TRBV7-9; j_call: TRBJ1-1; cdr3_nt: TGTGCCAGCAGCTTAGTGCAGGGACAAGTGGCTGAAGCTTTCTTT; cdr3_aa: CASSLVQGQVAEAFF
cdr3_length: 14; clone_size: NA; d_call: NA; v_call: TRBV28; j_call: TRBJ2-1; cdr3_nt: TGTGCCACCCTGCCGGGACTTTCCTACAATGAGCAGTTCTTC; cdr3_aa: CATLPGLSYNEQFF
cdr3_length: 16; clone_size: NA; d_call: TRBD1; v_call: TRBV6-2/TRBV6-3; j_call: TRBJ2-5; cdr3_nt: TGTGCCAGCAGTCCAGCGGACAGGGGCAGGAGGAAGACCCAGTACTTC; cdr3_aa: CASSPADRGRRKTQYF
cdr3_length: 14; clone_size: NA; d_call: TRBD2; v_call: TRBV7-2; j_call: TRBJ2-3; cdr3_nt: TGTGCCAGCAGCTTAGGACTAGCGGCCGATACGCAGTATTTT; cdr3_aa: CASSLGLAADTQYF
cdr3_length: 17; clone_size: NA; d_call: NA; v_call: TRBV28; j_call: TRBJ2-7; cdr3_nt: TGTGCCAGCAGTTTTTATAACCCGGCCCAGGAGGGCGACGAGCAGTACTTC; cdr3_aa: CASSFYNPAQEGDEQYF
cdr3_length: 17; clone_size: few; d_call: TRBD2; v_call: TRBV4-2; j_call: TRBJ2-1; cdr3_nt: TGTGCCAGCAGCCAAGACCCCCTAGCGGGAGGGTACAATGAGCAGTTCTTC; cdr3_aa: CASSQDPLAGGYNEQFF
cdr3_length: 16; clone_size: NA; d_call: TRBD2; v_call: TRBV28; j_call: TRBJ2-1; cdr3_nt: TGTGCCAGCCTGTCACGACGGCTAGCGGGAGTTAATGAGCAGTTCTTC; cdr3_aa: CASLSRRLAGVNEQFF
cdr3_length: 15; clone_size: NA; d_call: TRBD1; v_call: TRBV19; j_call: TRBJ1-1; cdr3_nt: TGTGCCATTGGCTCCCGACAGGGGATTGGAGGGCAAGCTTTCTTT; cdr3_aa: CAIGSRQGIGGQAFF
cdr3_length: 20; clone_size: NA; d_call: TRBD2; v_call: TRBV12-5; j_call: TRBJ2-1; cdr3_nt: TGTGCTAGTGGTTTGTCCCGGACTAGCGGGAGGGCCGTAACCTACAATGAGCAGTTCTTC; cdr3_aa: CASGLSRTSGRAVTYNEQFF
cdr3_length: 15; clone_size: NA; d_call: NA; v_call: TRBV6-2/TRBV6-3; j_call: TRBJ2-1; cdr3_nt: TGTGCCAGCAGTTACTCGATAGTGGAGACCAATGAGCAGTTCTTC; cdr3_aa: CASSYSIVETNEQFF
cdr3_length: 15; clone_size: NA; d_call: TRBD1; v_call: TRBV19; j_call: TRBJ2-3; cdr3_nt: TGTGCCACCAGGAAAAGACAGGGGGCGTCAGATACGCAGTATTTT; cdr3_aa: CATRKRQGASDTQYF
cdr3_length: 17; clone_size: NA; d_call: TRBD1; v_call: TRBV11-2; j_call: TRBJ2-5; cdr3_nt: TGTGCCAGCAGCCCGCACGTGGACAGGGCCAGGGGGGAGACCCAGTACTTC; cdr3_aa: CASSPHVDRARGETQYF
cdr3_length: 15; clone_size: NA; d_call: NA; v_call: TRBV7-9; j_call: TRBJ2-3; cdr3_nt: TGTGCCAGCAGCTTAGGCCAGCGGTCCACAGATACGCAGTATTTT; cdr3_aa: CASSLGQRSTDTQYF
cdr3_length: 13; clone_size: medium-sized; d_call: NA; v_call: TRBV5-8; j_call: TRBJ2-7; cdr3_nt: TGTGCCAGCAGATCGGGACTCCCCTTCGTGCAGTACTTC; cdr3_aa: CASRSGLPFVQYF
cdr3_length: 17; clone_size: NA; d_call: TRBD2; v_call: TRBV6-1; j_call: TRBJ2-3; cdr3_nt: TGTGCCAGCAGTGAAGCGGGGACTAGCGGGAGCACAGATACGCAGTATTTT; cdr3_aa: CASSEAGTSGSTDTQYF
cdr3_length: 13; clone_size: NA; d_call: NA; v_call: TRBV2; j_call: TRBJ2-4; cdr3_nt: TGTGCCAGCAGTGATACTGGTAAAAACATTCAGTACTTC; cdr3_aa: CASSDTGKNIQYF
cdr3_length: 15; clone_size: NA; d_call: NA; v_call: TRBV21-1; j_call: TRBJ2-5; cdr3_nt: TGTGCCAGCACCGCCGGGGCGGGAGGGCCGAAGACCCAGTACTTC; cdr3_aa: CASTAGAGGPKTQYF
cdr3_length: 14; clone_size: few; d_call: TRBD1; v_call: TRBV10-3; j_call: TRBJ1-5; cdr3_nt: TGTGCCATCAGTGAAAGGACAGGGGATCAGCCCCAGCATTTT; cdr3_aa: CAISERTGDQPQHF
cdr3_length: 16; clone_size: NA; d_call: NA; v_call: TRBV4-1; j_call: TRBJ1-5; cdr3_nt: TGCGCCAGCAGCCAAGAACGGGGGGCGAACAATCAGCCCCAGCATTTT; cdr3_aa: CASSQERGANNQPQHF
cdr3_length: 13; clone_size: NA; d_call: NA; v_call: TRBV6-2/TRBV6-3; j_call: TRBJ2-7; cdr3_nt: TGTGCCAGCAGTTACGTAGGGGTCTACGAGCAGTACTTC; cdr3_aa: CASSYVGVYEQYF
cdr3_length: 15; clone_size: NA; d_call: TRBD1; v_call: TRBV5-4; j_call: TRBJ2-5; cdr3_nt: TGTGCCAGCAGCTGGGACAGGGGCGCCCAAGAGACCCAGTACTTC; cdr3_aa: CASSWDRGAQETQYF
cdr3_length: 15; clone_size: once; d_call: NA; v_call: TRBV28; j_call: TRBJ1-4; cdr3_nt: TGTGCCAGCAGCCCGTCAGGACAGCTGAATGAAAAACTGTTTTTT; cdr3_aa: CASSPSGQLNEKLFF
cdr3_length: 12; clone_size: NA; d_call: TRBD1; v_call: TRBV4-1; j_call: TRBJ2-1; cdr3_nt: TGCGCCAGCAGCCAAGTGGAGGGACAGGGAATCTTC; cdr3_aa: CASSQVEGQGIF
cdr3_length: 12; clone_size: NA; d_call: NA; v_call: TRBV5-1; j_call: TRBJ2-3; cdr3_nt: TGCGCCAGCAGCTTGGACGGAGATACGCAGTATTTT; cdr3_aa: CASSLDGDTQYF
cdr3_length: 16; clone_size: few; d_call: TRBD2; v_call: TRBV5-4; j_call: TRBJ2-2; cdr3_nt: TGTGCCAGCAGCTTTAGCGGGAGGGCCTACAACGGGGAGCTGTTTTTT; cdr3_aa: CASSFSGRAYNGELFF
cdr3_length: 17; clone_size: NA; d_call: TRBD1; v_call: TRBV11-3; j_call: TRBJ2-1; cdr3_nt: TGTGCCAGCAGCTTACTGACAGGGGCTAGCGCATACAATGAGCAGTTCTTC; cdr3_aa: CASSLLTGASAYNEQFF
cdr3_length: 14; clone_size: NA; d_call: NA; v_call: TRBV7-2; j_call: TRBJ2-1; cdr3_nt: TGTGCCAGCAGCAGGGGGAGGGCGGTTAATGAGCAGTTCTTC; cdr3_aa: CASSRGRAVNEQFF
cdr3_length: 13; clone_size: few; d_call: NA; v_call: TRBV12-3/TRBV12-4; j_call: TRBJ1-6; cdr3_nt: TGTGCCGCTAGGAGAGGGAGAAATTCACCCCTCCACTTT; cdr3_aa: CAARRGRNSPLHF
cdr3_length: 13; clone_size: NA; d_call: NA; v_call: TRBV7-8; j_call: TRBJ1-5; cdr3_nt: TGTGCCAGCAGCCCTGGACTGTATCAGCCCCAGCATTTT; cdr3_aa: CASSPGLYQPQHF
cdr3_length: 16; clone_size: NA; d_call: NA; v_call: TRBV7-2; j_call: TRBJ1-1; cdr3_nt: TGTGCCAGCAGCTCACCCGGGGCCCGGGGGGGCACTGAAGCTTTCTTT; cdr3_aa: CASSSPGARGGTEAFF
cdr3_length: 11; clone_size: NA; d_call: NA; v_call: TRBV24-1; j_call: TRBJ2-1; cdr3_nt: TGTGCCACCAGTCGGGGCAATGAGCAGTTCTTC; cdr3_aa: CATSRGNEQFF
cdr3_length: 15; clone_size: once; d_call: NA; v_call: TRBV12-2; j_call: TRBJ2-1; cdr3_nt: TGTGCAAGTCGCTTAGGGTCTAGTAGATACAATGAGCAGTTCTTC; cdr3_aa: CASRLGSSRYNEQFF
cdr3_length: 13; clone_size: NA; d_call: NA; v_call: TRBV29-1; j_call: TRBJ1-4; cdr3_nt: TGCAGCGTTGTCCCCTCCGCGAATGAAAAACTGTTTTTT; cdr3_aa: CSVVPSANEKLFF
cdr3_length: 14; clone_size: NA; d_call: TRBD1; v_call: TRBV5-4; j_call: TRBJ1-2; cdr3_nt: TGTGCCAGCAGCTCTGGACAGGGAACTTCGGGCTACACCTTC; cdr3_aa: CASSSGQGTSGYTF
cdr3_length: 13; clone_size: NA; d_call: NA; v_call: TRBV6-2/TRBV6-3; j_call: TRBJ1-5; cdr3_nt: TGTGCCAGCAGTCTGGACAACAATCAGCCCCAGCATTTT; cdr3_aa: CASSLDNNQPQHF
cdr3_length: 17; clone_size: NA; d_call: TRBD2; v_call: TRBV19; j_call: TRBJ2-7; cdr3_nt: TGTGCCAGTAGTATTACTAGGTTTGAGGGAGGGCCTGGCGAGCAGTACTTC; cdr3_aa: CASSITRFEGGPGEQYF
cdr3_length: 13; clone_size: NA; d_call: NA; v_call: TRBV5-4; j_call: TRBJ1-1; cdr3_nt: TGTGCCAGCAGCTTGGAAGGTGGAGGGACTGCTTTCTTT; cdr3_aa: CASSLEGGGTAFF
cdr3_length: 15; clone_size: few; d_call: TRBD2; v_call: TRBV19; j_call: TRBJ2-3; cdr3_nt: TGTGCCAGTTCCCTAGCGGGAGGGCCAGCAGATACGCAGTATTTT; cdr3_aa: CASSLAGGPADTQYF
cdr3_length: 14; clone_size: NA; d_call: TRBD2; v_call: TRBV7-3; j_call: TRBJ2-7; cdr3_nt: TGTGCCAGCAGCTCCGGACTAGCTTCGGCCGAGCAGTACTTC; cdr3_aa: CASSSGLASAEQYF
cdr3_length: 14; clone_size: NA; d_call: NA; v_call: TRBV6-2/TRBV6-3; j_call: TRBJ2-5; cdr3_nt: TGTGCCAGCAGTTACTCGAAGCGTTTTAGGACCCAGTACTTC; cdr3_aa: CASSYSKRFRTQYF
cdr3_length: 14; clone_size: NA; d_call: NA; v_call: TRBV6-6; j_call: TRBJ2-1; cdr3_nt: TGTGCCAGCAGTTACCCTCCAGCGGGCAGGGAGCAGTTCTTC; cdr3_aa: CASSYPPAGREQFF
cdr3_length: 14; clone_size: NA; d_call: TRBD1; v_call: TRBV9; j_call: TRBJ2-7; cdr3_nt: TGTGCCAGCAGCAGAAGACAGGGGGCCTACGAGCAGTACTTC; cdr3_aa: CASSRRQGAYEQYF